The 25 T cell receptor beta chains below were found in one sample sequenced in a study of T cell repertoires in cytomegalovirus infection. Using its own MiXCR run on the reads, TCRdb lists one record per CDR3 protein. The sample includes approximately 500,000 distinct CDR3 sequences, roughly a third seen only once; the top ten take roughly 15%. The antigens for these receptors are not known. The sequences come from cultured PBMCs, collected from culture after CMV antigen stimulation. The receptors were sampled from a human donor in good health (CMV status not recorded). Some clones in this sample may be carry-over from other donors' samples.

The chain recombines TRBV20-1 with TRBJ2-7, with D unclear. The CDR3 totals 12 residues. Per the germline V gene, CDR1 is DFQATT and CDR2 is SNEGSKA (reference sequence). As DNA, the CDR3 is TGCAGCCGCCTTCATGGGGTGTACGAGCAGTACTTC. This sequence encodes CSRLHGVYEQYF.

This clonotype came up a few times. The gene calls are TRBV7-2 and TRBJ2-2, with TRBD2 matching over 10 bases. The germline gives CDR1 SGHTA, CDR2 FQGNSA. The junction had 10 bases not matched to a gene; V was cut back by 3 bases and J by 6 bases. The CDR3 covers 17 residues. This CDR3 reads CASSFSGLAGVPGELFF. CDR3 DNA sequence: TGTGCCAGCAGCTTCTCGGGGCTAGCGGGAGTGCCCGGGGAGCTGTTTTTT.

This clonotype occurred a few times. CDR3 sequence reads: CASSRGGPIYNEQFF. The CDR3 DNA is TGCGCCAGCAGCCGAGGAGGGCCAATCTACAATGAGCAGTTCTTC. The rearrangement uses TRBV4-1 and TRBJ2-1; maybe TRBD2 (6 bases). The germline V and J ends were trimmed by 4 bases and 3 bases, with 13 bases remaining between them. The germline CDR1 and CDR2 sequences are MGHRA and YSYEKL. The CDR3 is 15 residues long.

Points on this clonotype: The junction departs from germline at one end; a sequencing error may be responsible. The chain is built from TRBV9 and TRBJ2-2; 7 nucleotides line up with TRBD2. CDR1 is SGDLS and CDR2 is YYNGEE in the germline V gene. The CDR3 contains 17 residues. CDR3 nucleotide sequence: TGTGCCTGCAGCGTGGGGGGGTTAGCGGGGAACACCGGGGAGCTGTTTTTT. Its translation is CACSVGGLAGNTGELFF.

The chain carries TRBV7-9 and TRBJ1-1; possibly TRBD1 for D (5 bases). Germline V gene sequence: CDR1 SEHNR, CDR2 FQNEAQ (reference sequence). V dropped 6 bases and J dropped 1 base, with 9 bases sitting between them. This CDR3 has 13 amino acids. This CDR3 is CASRWGQNTEAFF. The CDR3 DNA sequence: TGTGCCAGCAGATGGGGCCAGAACACTGAAGCTTTCTTT. Based on the CDR3 plus reference TRBV7-9 and TRBJ1-1, the full variable domain is DTGVSQNPRHKITKRGQNVTFRCDPISEHNRLYWYRQTLGQGPEFLTYFQNEAQLEKSRLLSDRFSAERPKGSFSTLEIQRTEQGDSAMYLCASRWGQNTEAFFGQGTRLTVV.

This sequence joins TRBV7-2 and TRBJ2-3; D possibly matches TRBD1 or TRBD2 (5 bases each). V lost 7 bases to trimming and J lost 3 bases, with 11 bases between them. The CDR3 extends over 13 amino acids. The germline V gene has CDR1 SGHTA and CDR2 FQGNSA. The CDR3 coding sequence is TGTGCCAGCACCCCCTGGGGGACAGATACGCAGTATTTT. Translating gives CASTPWGTDTQYF.

The chain links TRBV9 to TRBJ2-3; the D is unclear. V lost 1 base to trimming and J lost 0 bases, with 9 bases between them. The CDR3 is made up of 15 amino acids. Germline loops: CDR1 SGDLS, CDR2 YYNGEE. This CDR3 is CASSVIAASTDTQYF. DNA for the CDR3: TGTGCCAGCAGCGTAATAGCTGCTAGCACAGATACGCAGTATTTT.

The DNA of the CDR3 is TGTGCCAGCAGTCCCCTAGGAAGGGTCAATGAGCAGTTCTTC. This codes for CASSPLGRVNEQFF. V usage is TRBV6-8 and J usage is TRBJ2-1; D is ambiguous. Germline-derived CDR1 and CDR2 are MNHGY and SAAAGT. The V end lost 5 bases, the J end lost 6 bases, and 14 bases lay between the germline ends. The CDR3 has 14 amino acids.

Note on this clonotype: A single base separates this from a much larger clone, so it may be a read error. V and J are TRBV7-2 and TRBJ2-3, with D perhaps TRBD1 (5 bases). CDR1 and CDR2 (germline): SGHTA, FQGNSA. The CDR3 spans 14 residues. V was clipped by 5 bases and J by 4 bases, with 13 bases between them. The CDR3 DNA follows: TGTGCCAGCAGCCTAGGGATAGGGGCAGATACGCAGTATTTT. Its protein is CASSLGIGADTQYF.

The chain joins TRBV12-3 or TRBV12-4 to TRBJ1-5, with D maybe TRBD1 (6 bases). The CDR3 runs 16 residues. V dropped 7 bases and J dropped 11 bases, with 27 bases sitting between them. DNA of the CDR3: TGTGCCAGCACTGCGGAAGGGGGACCGGGAGGGGGGACCCAGCATTTT. Its translation is CASTAEGGPGGGTQHF.

The sample holds a few counts of this clonotype. This chain links TRBV6-2 or TRBV6-3 with TRBJ2-3, with 7 positions matching TRBD2. The CDR3 consists of 16 residues. Germline CDR1 and CDR2: MNHEY and SVGEGT. The V and J ends lost 1 base and 2 bases, in that order; junction bases with no gene match: 6. The CDR3 region is CASSYLRAGLTDTQYF. Here the CDR3 DNA reads TGTGCCAGCAGTTACTTACGAGCGGGACTCACAGATACGCAGTATTTT.

The J gene is TRBJ2-3, the V gene TRBV3-1; the D is unclear. Per the germline V gene, CDR1 is LGHDT and CDR2 is YNNKEL (reference sequence). V was cut by 2 bases and J by 3 bases, with 6 bases left in between. This CDR3 region has 13 residues. CDR3 bases: TGTGCCAGCAGCCAACGTTCAACAGATACGCAGTATTTT. Its translation is CASSQRSTDTQYF.

The chain recombines TRBV7-2 with TRBJ1-1; D perhaps matches TRBD1 (5 bases). V gave up 2 bases and J gave up 1 base, with 14 bases separating them. This CDR3 has 16 residues. From germline, CDR1 is SGHTA and CDR2 FQGNSA. CDR3 nucleotide sequence: TGTGCCAGCAGCTTACGGCAGGGATCGAGGAACACTGAAGCTTTCTTT. Translated, it gives CASSLRQGSRNTEAFF. The full variable domain, completed using reference TRBV7-2 and TRBJ1-1, is GAGVSQSPSNKVTEKGKDVELRCDPISGHTALYWYRQSLGQGLEFLIYFQGNSAPDKSGLPSDRFSAERTGGSVSTLTIQRTQQEDSAVYLCASSLRQGSRNTEAFFGQGTRLTVV.

The chain carries TRBV20-1 and TRBJ1-2; D is unresolved. This CDR3 has 13 residues. V was shortened by 0 bases and J by 2 bases, with 7 bases between the two germline ends. The germline CDR1 and CDR2 sequences are DFQATT and SNEGSKA (reference sequence). The CDR3 DNA reads as TGCAGTGCTAGAGACTACGGGAACTATGGCTACACCTTC. Translation: CSARDYGNYGYTF.

This clonotype came up many times. The chain employs TRBV7-2 and TRBJ2-1, with 10 bases lining up with TRBD1. The CDR3 runs 14 residues. Per germline, CDR1 SGHTA and CDR2 FQGNSA. J gave up 10 bases and V 2 bases, and 5 bases lay outside the gene matches. The CDR3, as DNA: TGTGCCAGCAGCTTACCGGGACAGGGGCGCGAGCAGTTCTTC. Encoded protein: CASSLPGQGREQFF. Full variable domain (outside the CDR3, taken from reference TRBV7-2 and TRBJ2-1): GAGVSQSPSNKVTEKGKDVELRCDPISGHTALYWYRQSLGQGLEFLIYFQGNSAPDKSGLPSDRFSAERTGGSVSTLTIQRTQQEDSAVYLCASSLPGQGREQFFGPGTRLTVL.

This clonotype has just a few counts. This sequence joins TRBV12-3 or TRBV12-4 and TRBJ1-4; 11 bases are shared with TRBD1. The V segment lost 6 bases and the J segment 6 bases; nucleotides outside the gene matches: 9. The CDR3 has 16 amino acids. The CDR3: CASSTGQGVGDEKLFF. The CDR3 nucleotides are TGTGCCAGCAGCACGGGACAGGGGGTTGGGGATGAAAAACTGTTTTTT.

The chain joins TRBV5-1 to TRBJ2-5, with 9 bases lining up with TRBD2. This CDR3 is 16 amino acids long. Trimming at V came to 4 bases and at J to 5 bases, leaving 12 bases not matched to a gene. Germline CDR1 SGHRS, CDR2 YFSETQ. CDR3 nucleotide sequence: TGCGCCAGCAGCCGCGCAGGGCTAGCGGGATTGGAGACCCAGTACTTC. Translation: CASSRAGLAGLETQYF.

The chain carries TRBV7-6 and TRBJ2-3; no firm D call. The CDR3 runs to 16 residues. Trimming left V 0 bases short and J 2 bases short, with 12 bases between. Germline V gives CDR1 SGHVS, CDR2 FNYEAQ. CDR3 sequence reads: CASSLAHGGTTDTQYF. CDR3 nucleotides: TGTGCCAGCAGCTTAGCCCACGGCGGAACCACAGATACGCAGTATTTT.

V gene TRBV7-8 combines with J gene TRBJ2-1; D is possibly TRBD2 (5 bases). Germline V gene lookup returns CDR1 SGHVS and CDR2 FQNEAQ. Trimming stripped 0 bases from V and 1 base from J, with 13 bases between. The CDR3 runs 17 residues. This CDR3 is CASSLARGSRSYNEQFF. DNA for the CDR3: TGTGCCAGCAGCTTAGCGCGAGGGAGTCGGTCCTACAATGAGCAGTTCTTC.

The V call is TRBV2, the J call TRBJ1-2, with D maybe TRBD1 (5 bases). V shed 2 bases and J shed 6 bases, with 19 bases lying between them. There are 16 residues in the CDR3. Germline CDR1 reads SNHLY; CDR2 reads FYNNEI. This chain's CDR3 is CASSESGSAGRHGYTF. CDR3 in DNA: TGTGCCAGCAGTGAATCGGGGTCGGCAGGGCGGCATGGCTACACCTTC.

The rearrangement links TRBV30 to TRBJ1-2, with D uncertain. The CDR3 loop spans 14 amino acids. Deletions cut 0 bases from V and 5 bases from J, with 13 bases between. From germline, CDR1 is GTSNPN and CDR2 SVGIG (reference sequence). Here the CDR3 reads CAWSVGRSPYGYTF. CDR3 in DNA: TGTGCCTGGAGTGTCGGCAGGTCCCCATATGGCTACACCTTC.

This clonotype occurred a few times. This rearrangement joins TRBV19 to TRBJ1-5, with 7 positions matching TRBD1. The CDR3 is 15 amino acids. The V segment lost 6 bases and the J segment 4 bases; nucleotides outside the gene matches: 9. Germline values: CDR1 LNHDA, CDR2 SQIVND (reference sequence). CDR3 bases: TGTGCCAGTAGCTGGGTAGGGACAGATAATCAGCCCCAGCATTTT. Protein: CASSWVGTDNQPQHF.

The rearrangement joins TRBV7-9 to TRBJ1-1, with D perhaps matching TRBD1 (6 bases). Per the germline V gene, CDR1 is SEHNR and CDR2 is FQNEAQ (reference sequence). The CDR3 is made up of 16 amino acids. V shed 1 base and J shed 9 bases, with 21 bases lying between them. For the CDR3, the DNA is TGTGCCAGCAGCTTAGTGGGGGACACTCAATCTGTAAAAGCTTTCTTT. Its translation: CASSLVGDTQSVKAFF.

The rearrangement joins TRBV12-3 or TRBV12-4 to TRBJ2-1; the match to TRBD1 covers 10 bases. V dropped 6 bases and J dropped 3; count of bases not matched to a gene: 5. The CDR3 is 15 amino acids. The CDR3 spells CASRNRDRGYNEQFF. DNA for the CDR3: TGTGCCAGCAGAAACCGGGACAGGGGCTACAATGAGCAGTTCTTC.

The CDR3 DNA reads as TGTGCCACCAGCCTAGCGGGAGTTAGCACAGATACGCAGTATTTT. Protein sequence: CATSLAGVSTDTQYF. The chain combines TRBV15 with TRBJ2-3, with 10 bases that match TRBD2. J was trimmed by 0 bases and V by 5 bases; bases with no gene match: 2. The CDR3 sequence is 15 residues long. Germline V gene lookup returns CDR1 LNHNV and CDR2 YYDKDF (reference sequence).